This T cell receptor (beta chain) emerged from a study of cytomegalovirus exposure and HLA in healthy donors. The junction had 12 bases not matched to a gene; V was cut back by 7 bases and J by 4 bases. The CDR3 consists of 15 residues. Per germline, CDR1 MNHEY and CDR2 SMNVEV (reference sequence). General study results and limits: In a later analysis, most CMV-associated TCR beta chains appeared HLA-restricted. After further analysis at a later stage, 16,951 TCR beta sequences were associated with HLA alleles at 0.05 false discovery rate. Clonal expansion was found to be greater in HLA-associated TCR beta chains than in equally common others in a later analysis.

This clone has just one count. Its matching antigen is unknown. The PCR made use of 60 Vbeta and 13 Jbeta primers. Data came from immunoSEQ multiplex PCR; TCRdb stores just in-frame clones and leaves some out. The table includes over 100,000 clones, 70% detected once. The chain carries TRBV27 and TRBJ1-2, with TRBD1 matching 7 bases. The sequenced sample was PBMCs. The receptor was isolated from a man aged 25 to 40 in good health and CMV-seropositive. The CDR3: CASTFVGGRVYGYTF. The DNA of the CDR3 is TGTGCCAGCACCTTCGTAGGGGGCAGGGTCTATGGCTACACCTTC.